These 13 T cell receptor beta chains share one sample of origin, sequenced in a study of PD-1 blockade in classical Hodgkin lymphoma. Profiling relied on immunoSEQ multiplex PCR, and the TCRdb table lists in-frame clones only, not all of them. The sample contains under 70,000 clones, about 91% of which appear only once. Following autologous stem cell transplantation, relapse occurred in every patient, and exposure to brentuximab vedotin varied. Here the sequenced sample was peripheral blood mononuclear cells (PBMCs), taken at baseline. The source of these receptors is a human donor with classical Hodgkin lymphoma.

The gene calls are TRBV10-3 and TRBJ2-7, with 9 bases aligning to TRBD1. Germline lookup yields CDR1 ENHRY and CDR2 SYGVKD. This CDR3 is 15 amino acids long. The J segment lost 0 bases and the V segment lost 4 bases, leaving 4 bases of the junction unmatched. CDR3 sequence (DNA): TGTGCCATCAGTGCCGGGACAGGGAGCTCCTACGAGCAGTACTTC. Translated: CAISAGTGSSYEQYF.

Worth noting for this clone: The junction differs from germline at one of its ends, possibly a read error. This chain joins TRBV5-1 and TRBJ2-2; possible D gene TRBD1, 6 bases. Germline loops: CDR1 SGHRS, CDR2 YFSETQ. The CDR3 totals 15 residues. The CDR3 DNA sequence: TGCGCCAACAGCTTAGCAGGGGCGAACACCGGGGAGCTGTTTTTT. Its translation is CANSLAGANTGELFF.

This rearrangement joins TRBV27 to TRBJ2-3, with D hard to call. V was clipped by 2 bases and J by 1 base, with 7 bases between them. From germline, CDR1 is MNHEY and CDR2 SMNVEV (reference sequence). The CDR3 is 14 amino acids. The CDR3 spells CASSLHPRTDTQYF. As DNA, the CDR3 is TGTGCCAGCAGTTTACACCCTCGCACAGATACGCAGTATTTT.

The J gene is TRBJ1-3, the V gene TRBV7-2; 8 nucleotides match TRBD1. V shed 5 bases and J 7 bases; nucleotides not matched to a gene: 4. Germline V gives CDR1 SGHTA, CDR2 FQGNSA. The CDR3 is 13 amino acids. The CDR3 bases are TGTGCCAGCAGCGCTCAGGGGGCGAACACCATATATTTT. It codes for CASSAQGANTIYF.

This clone came up a few times. The rearrangement joins TRBV7-9 to TRBJ2-1; no firm D call. The V gene's germline CDR1 is SEHNR and CDR2 FQNEAQ (reference sequence). The CDR3 runs 11 residues. Between the trimmed V and J ends, which lost 2 bases and 6 bases, there was a span of 2 bases. The CDR3 is CASSLSNEQFF. The CDR3 coding sequence is TGTGCCAGCAGCTTATCCAATGAGCAGTTCTTC.

This rearrangement joins TRBV4-2 to TRBJ2-5; 9 bases agree with TRBD2. The junction had 8 bases not matched to a gene; V was cut back by 0 bases and J by 3 bases. Germline lookup yields CDR1 LGHNA and CDR2 YNFKEQ. CDR3 length: 17 amino acids. CDR3 in amino acids: CASSQDGGSGGKETQYF. The CDR3 coding sequence is TGTGCCAGCAGCCAAGATGGGGGTAGCGGGGGAAAAGAGACCCAGTACTTC.

The chain joins TRBV27 to TRBJ2-3; D not resolved. CDR3 length: 15 amino acids. In germline, CDR1 is MNHEY, CDR2 SMNVEV (reference sequence). Deletions cut 4 bases from V and 1 base from J, with 12 bases between. DNA for the CDR3: TGTGCCAGCAGTTATCTCGGCCCTGGCACAGATACGCAGTATTTT. It encodes CASSYLGPGTDTQYF.

The chain couples TRBV28 to TRBJ2-7; 14 bases are shared with TRBD2. The CDR3 extends over 13 amino acids. Per germline, CDR1 MDHEN and CDR2 SYDVKM. J was trimmed by 9 bases and V by 5 bases; bases with no gene match: 3. For the CDR3, the DNA is TGTGCCAGCAGTCCAGGACTAGCGGGGGGGCAGTACTTC. It specifies CASSPGLAGGQYF.

The chain uses TRBV7-9 and TRBJ2-7, with TRBD1 matching over 9 bases. The germline CDR1 and CDR2 sequences are SEHNR and FQNEAQ (reference sequence). V shed 7 bases and J 4 bases; nucleotides not matched to a gene: 8. The CDR3 runs to 14 residues. The CDR3 DNA sequence: TGTGCCAGCAACGGCGTGACAGGGGGGTACGAGCAGTACTTC. It is translated as CASNGVTGGYEQYF.

This clone has a single count. The chain couples TRBV19 to TRBJ1-3; D uncertain. Looked up from germline, CDR1 is LNHDA and CDR2 is SQIVND (reference sequence). Trimming took off 3 bases at V and 0 bases at J, with 3 bases between the two ends. CDR3 length: 13 amino acids. The CDR3 nucleotides read TGTGCCAGTAGTATCGACTCTGGAAACACCATATATTTT. Translating gives CASSIDSGNTIYF.

The V gene is TRBV4-1, the J gene TRBJ1-1; tentatively, D is TRBD1 (5 bases). CDR3 length: 16 amino acids. Between the trimmed V and J ends, which lost 0 bases and 0 bases, there was a span of 11 bases. Germline V gives CDR1 MGHRA, CDR2 YSYEKL. CDR3 sequence reads: CASSQDGAGMNTEAFF. The CDR3 region has the DNA TGCGCCAGCAGCCAAGATGGGGCAGGTATGAACACTGAAGCTTTCTTT.

This clone was counted between two and nine times. The gene calls are TRBV5-6 and TRBJ1-1; D ambiguous. Per the germline V gene, CDR1 is SGHDT and CDR2 is YYEEEE. Trimming removed 4 bases at V and 3 bases at J, with 10 bases between. This CDR3 comprises 13 residues. DNA for the CDR3: TGTGCCAGCAGCGCGGGCTCGTACACTGAAGCTTTCTTT. Translation gives CASSAGSYTEAFF.

This clone showed up just once. The chain is built from TRBV18 and TRBJ1-4; maybe TRBD1 (6 bases). The CDR3 contains 14 residues. Trimming removed 5 bases at V and 4 bases at J, with 11 bases between. Per the germline V gene, CDR1 is KGHSH and CDR2 is LQKENI. The DNA for the CDR3 is TGTGCCAGCTCATCCCGACAGGATAATGAAAAACTGTTTTTT. Translation gives CASSSRQDNEKLFF.